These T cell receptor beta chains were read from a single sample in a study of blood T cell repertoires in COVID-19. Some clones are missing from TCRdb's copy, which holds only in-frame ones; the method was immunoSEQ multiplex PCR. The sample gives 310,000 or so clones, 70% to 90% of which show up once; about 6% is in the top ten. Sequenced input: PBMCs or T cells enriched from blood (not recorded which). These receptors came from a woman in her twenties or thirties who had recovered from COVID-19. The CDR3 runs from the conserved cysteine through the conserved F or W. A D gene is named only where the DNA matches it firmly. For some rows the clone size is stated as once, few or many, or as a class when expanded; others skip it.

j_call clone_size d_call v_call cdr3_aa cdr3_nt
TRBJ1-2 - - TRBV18 CASSPGPSSGGYTF TGTGCCAGCTCACCTGGCCCCTCGAGCGGCGGCTACACCTTC
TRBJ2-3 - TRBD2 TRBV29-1 CSVFSSGGSTDTQYF TGCAGCGTTTTTTCTAGCGGGGGGAGCACAGATACGCAGTATTTT
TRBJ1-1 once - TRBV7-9 CASSSQGDGTEAFF TGTGCCAGCAGCTCACAGGGTGATGGCACTGAAGCTTTCTTT
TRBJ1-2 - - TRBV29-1 CSVRGAEGYTF TGCAGCGTGCGGGGGGCGGAGGGCTACACCTTC
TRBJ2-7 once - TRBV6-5 CASSPSLGLEQYF TGTGCCAGCAGTCCAAGTTTGGGGCTCGAGCAGTACTTC
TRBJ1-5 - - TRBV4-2 CASSQGRDQPQHF TGTGCCAGCAGCCAAGGCCGAGATCAGCCCCAGCATTTT
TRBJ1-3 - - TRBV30 CAWSASRGWSGNTIYF TGTGCCTGGAGTGCCTCCAGGGGATGGTCTGGAAACACCATATATTTT
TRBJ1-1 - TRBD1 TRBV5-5 CASTRDHRGLGEAFF TGTGCCAGCACTAGAGATCACAGGGGGCTGGGTGAAGCTTTCTTT
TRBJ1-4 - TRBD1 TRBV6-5 CASSYSTGEEEKLFF TGTGCCAGCAGTTACTCGACAGGGGAGGAGGAAAAACTGTTTTTT
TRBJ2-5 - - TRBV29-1 CSVPVTAETQYF TGCAGCGTTCCTGTGACAGCAGAGACCCAGTACTTC
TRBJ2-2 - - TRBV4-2 CASSPMLRAAGELFF TGTGCCAGCAGTCCTATGTTGAGGGCTGCCGGGGAGCTGTTTTTT
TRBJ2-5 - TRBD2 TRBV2 CASSETSGGPRETQYF TGTGCCAGCAGTGAGACTAGCGGGGGCCCGAGGGAGACCCAGTACTTC
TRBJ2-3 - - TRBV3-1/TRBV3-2 CASSPWTEAQYF TGTGCCAGCAGCCCCTGGACAGAAGCGCAGTATTTT
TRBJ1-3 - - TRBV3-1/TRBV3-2 CASSKAGFSGNTIYF TGTGCCAGCAGCAAGGCCGGGTTCTCTGGAAACACCATATATTTT
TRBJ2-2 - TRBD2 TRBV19 CASSIALAGGNTGELFF TGTGCCAGTAGTATTGCGCTAGCGGGGGGGAACACCGGGGAGCTGTTTTTT
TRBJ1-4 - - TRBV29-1 CSVVVEKLFF TGCAGCGTTGTAGTTGAAAAACTGTTTTTT
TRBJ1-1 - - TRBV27 CASSLLGQGKDEAFF TGTGCCAGCAGTTTATTAGGGCAGGGGAAGGATGAAGCTTTCTTT
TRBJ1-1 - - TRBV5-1 CASSLATGEAFF TGCGCCAGCAGCTTGGCCACAGGGGAAGCTTTCTTT
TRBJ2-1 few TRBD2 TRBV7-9 CASSLGPSGSYNEQFF TGTGCCAGCAGCTTAGGCCCTAGCGGGTCTTACAATGAGCAGTTCTTC
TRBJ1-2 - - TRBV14 CASSTTGIDGYTF TGTGCCAGCAGCACCACAGGGATCGATGGCTACACCTTC
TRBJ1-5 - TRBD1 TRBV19 CASSGTGGFGQPQHF TGTGCCAGTAGTGGGACAGGGGGCTTCGGTCAGCCCCAGCATTTT
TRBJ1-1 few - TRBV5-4 CASSSGVGVYTEAFF TGTGCCAGCAGCTCAGGGGTTGGGGTATACACTGAAGCTTTCTTT
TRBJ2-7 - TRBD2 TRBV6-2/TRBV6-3 CASSYSKRGAGGDEQYF TGTGCCAGCAGTTACTCGAAGCGGGGAGCCGGTGGAGACGAGCAGTACTTC
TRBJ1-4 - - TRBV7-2 CASSLDKTAEKLFF TGTGCCAGCAGCTTAGACAAGACAGCGGAAAAACTGTTTTTT
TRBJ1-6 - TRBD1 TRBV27 CASSPLTGKSSPLHF TGTGCCAGCAGTCCCCTGACAGGGAAGAGTTCACCCCTCCACTTT
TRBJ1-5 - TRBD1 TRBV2 CASSPGTGDNQPQHF TGTGCCAGCAGTCCCGGGACAGGGGACAATCAGCCCCAGCATTTT
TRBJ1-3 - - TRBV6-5 CASKAGSGNTIYF TGTGCCAGCAAGGCGGGCTCTGGAAACACCATATATTTT